This TCR beta chain is from a study of blood T cells in healthy people across ages. A sample-barcoded 5' primer and a J-beta primer mix were used in a second PCR of roughly 7 to 11 cycles. TCRdb analysed the 5' RACE reads with MiXCR anew, one entry per CDR3 protein. Of about 1.8 million distinct CDR3 sequences in the sample, around half are singletons; the top ten hold over 2%. Overall study results and limits: Reliance upon unsorted PBMCs precluded definitive naive versus antigen-experienced comparison.

Details on this clonotype: As yet, its antigen is unknown.

V was trimmed by 4 bases and J by 2 bases, leaving 14 bases between them. CDR3 length equals 15 residues. CDR1 is MGHRA and CDR2 is YSYEKL in the germline V gene. Specimen: blood. The V gene is TRBV4-1, the J gene TRBJ1-1, with D unresolved. This TCR was recovered from a woman aged 40 to 50 in good health. The CDR3 sequence: CASSRFGEINTEAFF. CDR3 nucleotide sequence: TGCGCCAGCAGCCGCTTCGGGGAGATAAACACTGAAGCTTTCTTT.